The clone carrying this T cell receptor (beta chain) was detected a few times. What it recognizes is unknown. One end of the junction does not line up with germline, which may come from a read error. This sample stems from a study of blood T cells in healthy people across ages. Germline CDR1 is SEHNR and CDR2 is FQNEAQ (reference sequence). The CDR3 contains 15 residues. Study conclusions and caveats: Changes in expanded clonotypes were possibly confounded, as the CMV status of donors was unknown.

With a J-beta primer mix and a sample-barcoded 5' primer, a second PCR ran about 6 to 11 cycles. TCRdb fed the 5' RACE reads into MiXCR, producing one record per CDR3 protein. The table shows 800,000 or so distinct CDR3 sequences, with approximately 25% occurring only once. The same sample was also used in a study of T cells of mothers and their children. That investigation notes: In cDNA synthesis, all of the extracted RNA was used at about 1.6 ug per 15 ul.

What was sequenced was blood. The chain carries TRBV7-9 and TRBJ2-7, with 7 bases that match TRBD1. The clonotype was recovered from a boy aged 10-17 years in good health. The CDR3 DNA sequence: TGTGCCAACAGCTTAGCCGGGACAGTCCCCTACGAGCAGTACTTC. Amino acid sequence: CANSLAGTVPYEQYF.